Listed below are T cell receptor beta chains from one sample, sequenced in a study of PD-1 blockade in classical Hodgkin lymphoma. Generated by immunoSEQ multiplex PCR, the TCRdb table keeps only in-frame clones and is missing some. The sample has some 100,000 clones, roughly 90% seen once. The specimen comprised peripheral blood mononuclear cells (PBMCs), sampled before the second cycle of nivolumab. The receptors come from a human donor with classical Hodgkin lymphoma. Both conserved end residues are trimmed from each CDR3. The order of the fields is CDR3 protein, V gene, clone size. Not all rows give a size; the values are once, few, many and, for expanded clones, a class.

cdr3_aa: ASSRGTGRSETQY; v_call: TRBV10-1; clone_size: -
cdr3_aa: AIRTGTGGRDTEAF; v_call: TRBV10-3; clone_size: -
cdr3_aa: ASSFTGRASETQY; v_call: TRBV6-6; clone_size: -
cdr3_aa: ASSLAQGDNEQF; v_call: TRBV5-1; clone_size: -
cdr3_aa: ASSPTGTGYTEQF; v_call: TRBV11-2; clone_size: -
cdr3_aa: ASSLWSGTEAF; v_call: TRBV5-8; clone_size: -
cdr3_aa: ASSQIGDRYEQY; v_call: TRBV4-2; clone_size: few
cdr3_aa: ASSLLGGGTDTQY; v_call: TRBV11-3; clone_size: -
cdr3_aa: ASSVDRVAGEQY; v_call: TRBV6-1; clone_size: once
cdr3_aa: ASSLGQGKPLH; v_call: TRBV5-1; clone_size: -
cdr3_aa: AWSVGGSYEQY; v_call: TRBV30; clone_size: few
cdr3_aa: ASSPYPSYEQY; v_call: TRBV4-3; clone_size: -
cdr3_aa: ASSEGGGGNTGELF; v_call: TRBV6-1; clone_size: once
cdr3_aa: ASSLESGSTDTQY; v_call: TRBV5-4; clone_size: -
cdr3_aa: ASSLDRVGYT; v_call: TRBV7-2; clone_size: -
cdr3_aa: ASSRDRSLNQPQH; v_call: TRBV7-8; clone_size: -
cdr3_aa: ASSYRPGGGNTIY; v_call: TRBV7-2; clone_size: -
cdr3_aa: ASSSDTASTDTQY; v_call: TRBV11-2; clone_size: -
cdr3_aa: ASSARQGSEKLF; v_call: TRBV9; clone_size: -
cdr3_aa: ASSQDVLSESSYNSPLH; v_call: TRBV5-8; clone_size: -
cdr3_aa: ASSKPWGFPYEQY; v_call: TRBV27; clone_size: -
cdr3_aa: ASSPSGAGGETQY; v_call: TRBV13; clone_size: few
cdr3_aa: ASSQDRFSPTGGFHGELF; v_call: TRBV4-1; clone_size: -
cdr3_aa: ASSLARNTIY; v_call: TRBV7-9; clone_size: few
cdr3_aa: ASSYVNTEAF; v_call: TRBV7-9; clone_size: -
cdr3_aa: ASSGTGVPEKLF; v_call: TRBV6-5; clone_size: -
cdr3_aa: ASSLSQGDTQY; v_call: TRBV7-3; clone_size: -
cdr3_aa: ASSVTWGGPTNSPLH; v_call: TRBV5-1; clone_size: -
cdr3_aa: ASSQAQGFVETQY; v_call: TRBV14; clone_size: -
cdr3_aa: AISPSLTGTDTQY; v_call: TRBV10-3; clone_size: -
cdr3_aa: ASSEVFQGSDTQY; v_call: TRBV2; clone_size: -
cdr3_aa: ASSPPGYSYEQY; v_call: TRBV28; clone_size: -
cdr3_aa: ASRDRGIYEQY; v_call: TRBV6-1; clone_size: -
cdr3_aa: ASSYGGFQETQY; v_call: TRBV6-6; clone_size: -
cdr3_aa: ASSLRRWNEKLF; v_call: TRBV14; clone_size: -
cdr3_aa: ASSQAQGNSPLH; v_call: TRBV6-5; clone_size: -
cdr3_aa: ASSLFADSNQPQH; v_call: TRBV28; clone_size: -
cdr3_aa: ASSLDGTGPYEQY; v_call: TRBV11-2; clone_size: -
cdr3_aa: ASTPGWNTEAF; v_call: TRBV5-1; clone_size: -
cdr3_aa: ASSEEPGAPYEQY; v_call: TRBV6-1; clone_size: few
cdr3_aa: ASSLVRGTGGTEAF; v_call: TRBV7-8; clone_size: -
cdr3_aa: ASSVAETNTEAF; v_call: TRBV9; clone_size: -
cdr3_aa: ASSFTGNTIY; v_call: TRBV7-2; clone_size: -
cdr3_aa: ASSLGTGAYNEQF; v_call: TRBV5-1; clone_size: -
cdr3_aa: ASSYSSGGFEQY; v_call: TRBV6-5; clone_size: -
cdr3_aa: ASGLGPPSSYEQY; v_call: TRBV12-5; clone_size: -
cdr3_aa: ASSTGQGTEAF; v_call: TRBV5-1; clone_size: once
cdr3_aa: ASRAPSNYGYT; v_call: TRBV19; clone_size: -
cdr3_aa: ASSLDTGELF; v_call: TRBV5-6; clone_size: -
cdr3_aa: AGANTEAF; v_call: TRBV30; clone_size: few
cdr3_aa: ASSLALPTSGGTDTQY; v_call: TRBV7-2; clone_size: -
cdr3_aa: ASSLTPRGYEQY; v_call: TRBV27; clone_size: -
cdr3_aa: SALTAAQQY; v_call: TRBV20-1; clone_size: once
cdr3_aa: ASSAGDGQGAWF; v_call: TRBV25-1; clone_size: -
cdr3_aa: ASSIGSAGHTEAF; v_call: TRBV19; clone_size: -
cdr3_aa: ASSFQGFYGYT; v_call: TRBV27; clone_size: -
cdr3_aa: ASSQEGLAGAISYNEQF; v_call: TRBV4-1; clone_size: -
cdr3_aa: ASSWGTGSEQF; v_call: TRBV7-8; clone_size: -
cdr3_aa: ASSPGGSYGYT; v_call: TRBV6-1; clone_size: -